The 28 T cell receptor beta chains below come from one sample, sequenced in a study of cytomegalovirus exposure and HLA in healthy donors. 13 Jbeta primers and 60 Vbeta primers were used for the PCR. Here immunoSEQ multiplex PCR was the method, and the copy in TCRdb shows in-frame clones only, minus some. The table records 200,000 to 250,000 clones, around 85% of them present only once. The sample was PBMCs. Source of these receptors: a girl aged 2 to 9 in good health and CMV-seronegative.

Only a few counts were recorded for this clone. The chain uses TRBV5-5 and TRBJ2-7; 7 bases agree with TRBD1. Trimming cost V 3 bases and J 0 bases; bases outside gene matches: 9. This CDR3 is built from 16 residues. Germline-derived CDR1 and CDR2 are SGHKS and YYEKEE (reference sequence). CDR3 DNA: TGTGCCAGCAGCTACGCGACAGGGTTCAGCTCCTACGAGCAGTACTTC. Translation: CASSYATGFSSYEQYF.

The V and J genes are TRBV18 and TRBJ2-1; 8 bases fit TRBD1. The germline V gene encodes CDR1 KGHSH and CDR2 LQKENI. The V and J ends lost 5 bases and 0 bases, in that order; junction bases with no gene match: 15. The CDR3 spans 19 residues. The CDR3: CASSTTGVVSVSSYNEQFF. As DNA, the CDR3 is TGTGCCAGCTCAACGACAGGGGTAGTCTCGGTTAGCTCCTACAATGAGCAGTTCTTC. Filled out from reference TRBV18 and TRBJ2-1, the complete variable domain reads NAGVMQNPRHLVRRRGQEARLRCSPMKGHSHVYWYRQLPEEGLKFMVYLQKENIIDESGMPKERFSAEFPKEGPSILRIQQVVRGDSAAYFCASSTTGVVSVSSYNEQFFGPGTRLTVL.

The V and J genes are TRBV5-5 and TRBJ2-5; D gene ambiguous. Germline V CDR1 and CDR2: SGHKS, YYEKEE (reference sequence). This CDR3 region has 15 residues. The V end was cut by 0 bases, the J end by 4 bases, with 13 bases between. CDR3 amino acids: CASSLATQLPETQYF. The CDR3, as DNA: TGTGCCAGCAGCTTGGCGACTCAGCTGCCAGAGACCCAGTACTTC.

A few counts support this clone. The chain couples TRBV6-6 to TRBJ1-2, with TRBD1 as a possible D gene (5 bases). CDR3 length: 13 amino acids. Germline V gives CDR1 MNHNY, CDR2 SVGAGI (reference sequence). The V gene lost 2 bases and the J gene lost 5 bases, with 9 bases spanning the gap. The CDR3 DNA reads TGTGCCAGCAGTTACACGACAGATTATGGCTACACCTTC. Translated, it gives CASSYTTDYGYTF.

In nucleotides, the CDR3 is TGTGCCAGCAGCGTAGTGGGGGGGCATTACAATGAGCAGTTCTTC. It translates to CASSVVGGHYNEQFF. The V call is TRBV9, the J call TRBJ2-1; D possibly corresponds to TRBD2 (7 bases). The CDR3 has 15 amino acids. Per the germline V gene, CDR1 is SGDLS and CDR2 is YYNGEE. The V and J ends lost 0 bases and 4 bases respectively, with 11 bases between them.

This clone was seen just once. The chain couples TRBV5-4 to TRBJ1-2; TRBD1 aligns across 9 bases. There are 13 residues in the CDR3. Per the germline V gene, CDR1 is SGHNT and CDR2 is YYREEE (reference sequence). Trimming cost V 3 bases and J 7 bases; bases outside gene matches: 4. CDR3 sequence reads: CASSSGTGLGYTF. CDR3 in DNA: TGTGCCAGCAGCTCCGGGACAGGGCTTGGCTACACCTTC.

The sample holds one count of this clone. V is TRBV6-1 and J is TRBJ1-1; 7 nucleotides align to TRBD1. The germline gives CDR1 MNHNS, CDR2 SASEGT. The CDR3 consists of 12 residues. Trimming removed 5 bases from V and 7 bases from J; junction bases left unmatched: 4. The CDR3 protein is CASSIQGNEAFF. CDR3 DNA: TGTGCCAGCAGTATACAGGGGAATGAAGCTTTCTTT.

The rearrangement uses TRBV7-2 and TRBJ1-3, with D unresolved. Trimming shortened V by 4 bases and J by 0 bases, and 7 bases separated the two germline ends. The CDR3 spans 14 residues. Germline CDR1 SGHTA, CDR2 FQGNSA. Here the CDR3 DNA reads TGTGCCAGCAGCTCCCATAGCTCTGGAAACACCATATATTTT. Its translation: CASSSHSSGNTIYF.

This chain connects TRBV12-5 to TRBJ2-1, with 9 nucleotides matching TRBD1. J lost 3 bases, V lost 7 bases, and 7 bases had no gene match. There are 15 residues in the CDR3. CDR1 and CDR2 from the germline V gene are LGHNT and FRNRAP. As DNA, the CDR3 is TGTGCTAGTGAGATCGGACAGGGGTACTACAATGAGCAGTTCTTC. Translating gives CASEIGQGYYNEQFF.

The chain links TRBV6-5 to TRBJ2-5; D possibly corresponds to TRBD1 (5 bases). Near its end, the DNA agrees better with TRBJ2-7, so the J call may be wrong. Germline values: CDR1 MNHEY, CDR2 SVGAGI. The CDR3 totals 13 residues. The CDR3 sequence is CASNQGKYGEQYF. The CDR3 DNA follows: TGTGCCAGCAATCAGGGTAAGTACGGCGAGCAGTACTTC.

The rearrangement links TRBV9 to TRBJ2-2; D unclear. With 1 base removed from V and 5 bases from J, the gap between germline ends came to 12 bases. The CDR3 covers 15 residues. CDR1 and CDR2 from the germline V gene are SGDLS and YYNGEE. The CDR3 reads CASSVLNSWTGELFF. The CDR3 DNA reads TGTGCCAGCAGCGTACTTAACTCTTGGACCGGGGAGCTGTTTTTT.

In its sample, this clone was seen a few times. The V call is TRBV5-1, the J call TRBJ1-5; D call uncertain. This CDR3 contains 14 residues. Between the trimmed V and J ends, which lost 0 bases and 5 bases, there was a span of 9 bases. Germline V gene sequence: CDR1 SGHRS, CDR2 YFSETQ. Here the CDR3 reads CASSLALGDQPQHF. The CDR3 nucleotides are TGCGCCAGCAGCTTGGCCTTGGGCGATCAGCCCCAGCATTTT.

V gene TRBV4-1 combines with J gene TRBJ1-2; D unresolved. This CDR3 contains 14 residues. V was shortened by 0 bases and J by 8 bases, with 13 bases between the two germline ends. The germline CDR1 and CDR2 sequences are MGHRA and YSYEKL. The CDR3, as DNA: TGCGCCAGCAGCCAAGATCAAGTCAGAGGCGGCTACACCTTC. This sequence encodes CASSQDQVRGGYTF.

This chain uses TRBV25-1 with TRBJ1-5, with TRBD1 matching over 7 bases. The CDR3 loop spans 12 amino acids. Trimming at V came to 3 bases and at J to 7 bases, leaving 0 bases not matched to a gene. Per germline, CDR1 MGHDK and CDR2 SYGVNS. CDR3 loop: CASSDRGQPQHF. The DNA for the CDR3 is TGTGCCAGCAGTGACAGGGGGCAGCCCCAGCATTTT.

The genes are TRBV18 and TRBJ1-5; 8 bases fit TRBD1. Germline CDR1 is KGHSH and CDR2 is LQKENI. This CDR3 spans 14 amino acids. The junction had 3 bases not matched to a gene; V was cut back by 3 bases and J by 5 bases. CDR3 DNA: TGTGCCAGCTCACCGTCACAGGGGGATCAGCCCCAGCATTTT. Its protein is CASSPSQGDQPQHF.

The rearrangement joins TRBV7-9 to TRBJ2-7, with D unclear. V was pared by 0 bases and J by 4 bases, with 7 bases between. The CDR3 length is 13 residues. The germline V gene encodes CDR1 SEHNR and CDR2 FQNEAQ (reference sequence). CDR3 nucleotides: TGTGCCAGCAGCTTAGCGCTGAGGTACGAGCAGTACTTC. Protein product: CASSLALRYEQYF.

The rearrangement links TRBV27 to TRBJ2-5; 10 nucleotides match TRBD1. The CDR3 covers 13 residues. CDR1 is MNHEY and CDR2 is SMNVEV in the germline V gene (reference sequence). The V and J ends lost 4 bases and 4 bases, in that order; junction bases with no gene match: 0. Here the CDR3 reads CASSWDRGETQYF. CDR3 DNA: TGTGCCAGCAGTTGGGACAGGGGAGAGACCCAGTACTTC.

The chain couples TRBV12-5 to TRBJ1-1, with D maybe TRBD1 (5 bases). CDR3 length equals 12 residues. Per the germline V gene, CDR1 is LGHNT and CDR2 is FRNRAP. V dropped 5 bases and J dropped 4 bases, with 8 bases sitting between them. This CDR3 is CASGPGGTEAFF. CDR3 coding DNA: TGTGCTAGTGGTCCCGGGGGCACTGAAGCTTTCTTT.

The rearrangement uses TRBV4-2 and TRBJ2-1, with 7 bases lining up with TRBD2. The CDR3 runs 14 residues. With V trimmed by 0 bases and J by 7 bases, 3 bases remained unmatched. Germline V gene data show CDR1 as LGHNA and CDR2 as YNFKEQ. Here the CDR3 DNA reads TGTGCCAGCAGCCAAGAGGCCGGGGGGAATGAGCAGTTCTTC. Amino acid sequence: CASSQEAGGNEQFF.

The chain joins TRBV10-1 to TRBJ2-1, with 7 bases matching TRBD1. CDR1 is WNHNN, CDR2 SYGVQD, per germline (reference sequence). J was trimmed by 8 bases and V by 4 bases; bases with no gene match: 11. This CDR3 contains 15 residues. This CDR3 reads CASSAQQGPRDEQFF. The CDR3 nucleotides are TGCGCCAGCAGTGCCCAACAGGGGCCTAGGGATGAGCAGTTCTTC.

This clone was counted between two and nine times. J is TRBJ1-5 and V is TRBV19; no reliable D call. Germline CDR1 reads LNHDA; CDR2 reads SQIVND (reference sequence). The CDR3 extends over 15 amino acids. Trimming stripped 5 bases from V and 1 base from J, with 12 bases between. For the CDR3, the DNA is TGTGCCAGTAGTTCTTTTGACGGGAGCAATCAGCCCCAGCATTTT. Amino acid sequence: CASSSFDGSNQPQHF.

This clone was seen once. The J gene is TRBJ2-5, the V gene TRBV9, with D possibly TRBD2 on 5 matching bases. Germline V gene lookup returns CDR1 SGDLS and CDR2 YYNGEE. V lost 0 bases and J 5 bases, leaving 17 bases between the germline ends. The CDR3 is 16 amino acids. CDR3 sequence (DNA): TGTGCCAGCAGCGTAGGGGAACGGGATAGGCATGAGACCCAGTACTTC. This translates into CASSVGERDRHETQYF.

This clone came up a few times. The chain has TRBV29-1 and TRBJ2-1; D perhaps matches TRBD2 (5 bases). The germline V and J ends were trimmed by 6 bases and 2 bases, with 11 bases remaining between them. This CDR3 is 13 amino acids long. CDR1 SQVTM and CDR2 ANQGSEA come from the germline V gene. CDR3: CSVVPGTYNEQFF. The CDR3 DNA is TGCAGCGTCGTCCCCGGGACCTACAATGAGCAGTTCTTC.

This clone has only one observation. CDR3 DNA sequence: TGTGCCACCAGCAGAACAGGCGTGGGGACTGAAGCTTTCTTT. Amino acids: CATSRTGVGTEAFF. The V and J genes are TRBV15 and TRBJ1-1; a possible D gene is TRBD1 (5 bases). CDR1 and CDR2 (germline): LNHNV, YYDKDF (reference sequence). The CDR3 consists of 14 residues. V lost 2 bases to trimming and J lost 5 bases, with 12 bases between them.

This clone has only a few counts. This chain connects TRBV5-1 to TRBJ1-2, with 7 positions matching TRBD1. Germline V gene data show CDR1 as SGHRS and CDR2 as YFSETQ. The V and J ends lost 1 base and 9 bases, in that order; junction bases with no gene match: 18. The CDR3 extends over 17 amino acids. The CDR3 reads CASSLSRDSFQGVSYTF. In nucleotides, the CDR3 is TGCGCCAGCAGCTTGTCCCGGGACAGTTTCCAAGGGGTCAGCTACACCTTC.

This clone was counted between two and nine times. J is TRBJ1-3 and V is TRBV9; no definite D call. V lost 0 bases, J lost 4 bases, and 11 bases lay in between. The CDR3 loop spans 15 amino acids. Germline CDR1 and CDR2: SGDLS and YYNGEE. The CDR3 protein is CASSVGEGRGNTIYF. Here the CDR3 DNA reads TGTGCCAGCAGCGTAGGGGAGGGTCGGGGAAACACCATATATTTT.

CDR3 protein: CASRPRGGGYEQYF. The CDR3 nucleotides read TGTGCCAGCAGGCCCAGGGGTGGCGGGTACGAGCAGTACTTC. V and J are TRBV2 and TRBJ2-7, with D tentatively TRBD1 (6 bases). Trimming left V 6 bases short and J 4 bases short, with 16 bases between. The CDR3 contains 14 residues. Germline V lookup: CDR1 SNHLY, CDR2 FYNNEI.

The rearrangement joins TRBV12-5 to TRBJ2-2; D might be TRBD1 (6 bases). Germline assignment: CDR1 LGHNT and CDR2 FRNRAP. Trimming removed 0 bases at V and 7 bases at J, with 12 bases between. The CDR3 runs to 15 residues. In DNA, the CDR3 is TGTGCTAGTGGTTTGGTACAGGGAATCATCGGGGAGCTGTTTTTT. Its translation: CASGLVQGIIGELFF.